This entry describes one TCR beta chain. This receptor's antigen is unknown. At one end the junction does not follow the germline gene, possibly because of a read error. The sample is drawn from a study of T cell changes during pregnancy in multiple sclerosis (dated by TCRdb to the late 2010s). Study-wide context: The study looked at changes in the T cell repertoire across pregnancy in women with multiple sclerosis.

Sequences SGHVS (CDR1) and FNYEAQ (CDR2) are obtained from the germline V gene. Its CDR3 holds 14 amino acids, cysteine through phenylalanine. Solely the CDR3 DNA is kept, with 42 bases framed from the first base. Receptor amplification or capture employed the immunoSEQ multiplex PCR assay. TCRdb limited this immuneACCESS table to in-frame rearrangements with V and J called. A share of clones is missing; checked studies link under half to unresolved V genes, and the rest is unexplained. This sample is represented by more than 75,000 clones; approximately 92% of them were singletons. The ten most abundant clones make up roughly 1% of the sample.

The clonotype comes from a female donor with multiple sclerosis, enrolled in a pregnancy study. The specimen was peripheral blood, collected in the first trimester of pregnancy. In this chain, TRBV7-6 is recombined with TRBJ2-1; TRBD2 lines up with 13 middle nucleotides. The CDR3 reads as follows: CASSWGLAGPPQVF. The DNA sequence reads TGTGCCAGCAGCTGGGGACTAGCGGGGCCCCCACAGGTCTTC.